This record covers a single T cell receptor beta chain. The specificity of this receptor is unknown. No much larger clonotype is one base removed from it; base qualities were not supplied. Genomic DNA was extracted from sorted cells for sequencing of the TCRbeta CDR3 region. The immunoSEQ Assay was used for sequencing of TCRbeta CDR3 regions. This is the immuneACCESS table as TCRdb keeps it, with only in-frame sequences that have V and J called. A part of the clones is gone; compared with another copy, unresolved V genes explain less than half, and the rest is unexplained. The sample contains roughly 80,000 clones, over 75% of them found a single time. Of the sample, roughly 6.3% is held by the ten largest clones. The germline V gene (reference sequence) provides CDR1 MNHEY and CDR2 SMNVEV. The CDR3 holds 17 amino acids from the cysteine to the phenylalanine. Only the CDR3 portion is preserved as DNA: 51 bases, with reading frame beginning at the first base. Trimming at the junction amounts to 2 bases on V and 7 bases on J, and the germline ends lie 18 bases apart.

This specimen comes from a study of OX40 agonist ivuxolimab in advanced cancers. In the study overall: Ivuxolimab was an agonistic, fully human IgG2 monoclonal antibody directed against OX40 (CD134), a costimulatory receptor. Intravenous ivuxolimab was administered to patients every 2 weeks at six dose levels: 0.01, 0.1, 0.3, 1.5, 3 and 10 mg/kg. Of the approximately 50 dose-escalation patients, hepatocellular carcinoma was present in approximately 20, melanoma in some 15, renal cell carcinoma in 9 and head and neck cancer in 9. A male proportion of 75% to 85% and a mean age of roughly 55 years, ranging from 23 to 79, were recorded for the dose-escalation cohort. Prior anti-PD-1, anti-PD-L1 or anti-CTLA-4 therapy was permitted, and checkpoint inhibitors had been received by about 37% of dose-escalation patients. Partial responses occurred in three dose-escalation patients: two with cutaneous melanoma and one with hepatocellular carcinoma. The point of sequencing TCRbeta in the periphery was to test whether ivuxolimab changed TCR sequence diversity and drove clonal T-cell expansion. The paper covers the monotherapy dose-escalation part of the phase I ivuxolimab trial, which included N of about 51 patients. General study outcomes and caveats: The antigen specificity of the peripheral T cells that underwent clonal expansion was not determined. After ivuxolimab, expanded clones were on average more numerous among CD8+ T cells than among CD4+ T cells. At doses of 0.1 to 3.0 mg/kg, clonal expansion of both CD4+ and CD8+ blood T cells was observed from baseline to week 6. In the 0.1-3.0 mg/kg groups, partial responders had among the lowest normalized peripheral clonal expansion, particularly in CD8+ T cells. Low levels of normalized T-cell clonal expansion were also seen in some patients who did not respond.

The trial excluded patients who had a history of autoimmune disease or were on systemic immunosuppression. Peripheral blood for TCR sequencing was collected from all dose cohorts at baseline, on cycle 4 day 1, and on cycle 7 day 1. The samples were taken from a phase I, first-in-human, multicenter, open-label dose-escalation trial of ivuxolimab. The trial enrolled adults with locally advanced or metastatic head and neck squamous cell, hepatocellular, melanoma or renal cell carcinoma. CD4+ and CD8+ T cells were sorted separately from peripheral blood before TCR sequencing. This sequence originates from an adult with an advanced solid tumor such as melanoma, head and neck, liver or kidney cancer. The V gene is TRBV27 and the J gene is TRBJ1-6; a weak D assignment points to TRBD1 (6 bases agree). The material was CD4+ or CD8+ T cells sorted from blood, obtained in a trial of the OX40 agonist ivuxolimab. CDR3 protein: CASSLSRSGGRNSPLHF. The DNA is as follows: TGTGCCAGCAGTTTAAGTCGGTCCGGGGGGCGAAATTCACCCCTCCACTTT.